This TCR beta chain is drawn from a study of early T cells in non-severe SARS-CoV-2 infection. As for the study in general: Bulk RNA isolated from unsorted whole blood underwent sequencing; chains were not paired.

This CDR3 is 15 amino acids long. Germline values: CDR1 SNHLY, CDR2 FYNNEI. V shed 5 bases, J shed 1 base, and the junction held 5 bases outside the gene matches. This clonotype came up many times. A single record per CDR3 protein comes from TCRdb applying MiXCR to the 5' RACE reads. The sample holds some 85,000 distinct CDR3 sequences; approximately 14% are singletons and the top ten take approximately 1.5%. The sequenced sample was whole blood. This clonotype was sampled from an adult who was a healthcare worker with PCR-confirmed SARS-CoV-2 infection or an uninfected control (not recorded which). The chain couples TRBV2 to TRBJ1-1, with 9 bases aligning to TRBD1. CDR3 DNA sequence: TGTGCCAGCAGTCCCGGGACAGGGCGGAACACTGAAGCTTTCTTT. This sequence encodes CASSPGTGRNTEAFF. The full variable domain, with the rest looked up from reference TRBV2 and TRBJ1-1, is EPEVTQTPSHQVTQMGQEVILRCVPISNHLYFYWYRQILGQKVEFLVSFYNNEISEKSEIFDDQFSVERPDGSNFTLKIRSTKLEDSAMYFCASSPGTGRNTEAFFGQGTRLTVV.